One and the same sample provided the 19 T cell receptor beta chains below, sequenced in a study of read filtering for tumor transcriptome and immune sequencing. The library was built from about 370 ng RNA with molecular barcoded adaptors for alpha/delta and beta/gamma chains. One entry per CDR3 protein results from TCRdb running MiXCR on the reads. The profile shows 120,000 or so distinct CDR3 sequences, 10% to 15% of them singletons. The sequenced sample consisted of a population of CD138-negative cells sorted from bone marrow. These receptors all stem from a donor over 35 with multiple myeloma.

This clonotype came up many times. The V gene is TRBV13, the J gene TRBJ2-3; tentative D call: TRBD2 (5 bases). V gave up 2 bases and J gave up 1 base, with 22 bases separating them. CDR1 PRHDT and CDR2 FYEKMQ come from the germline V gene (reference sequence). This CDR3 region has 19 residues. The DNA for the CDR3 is TGTGCCAGCAGCTTATTGCAGGCGGGTAGGCGGTCCGGCACAGATACGCAGTATTTT. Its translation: CASSLLQAGRRSGTDTQYF.

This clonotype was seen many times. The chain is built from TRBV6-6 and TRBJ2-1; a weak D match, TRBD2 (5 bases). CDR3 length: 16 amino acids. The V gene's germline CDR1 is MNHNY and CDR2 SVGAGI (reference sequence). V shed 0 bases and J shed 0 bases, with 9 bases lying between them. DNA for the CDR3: TGTGCCAGCAGTTACTCTGAGGGTGGCTCCTACAATGAGCAGTTCTTC. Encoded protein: CASSYSEGGSYNEQFF.

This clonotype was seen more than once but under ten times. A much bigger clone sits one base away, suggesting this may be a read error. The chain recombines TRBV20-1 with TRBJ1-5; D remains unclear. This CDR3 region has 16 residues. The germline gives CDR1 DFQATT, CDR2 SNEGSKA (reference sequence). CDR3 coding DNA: TGCAGTGCTAGTGGAGCAGGAGACCATAGCAGTCAGCCCCAGCATTTT. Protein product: CSASGAGDHSSQPQHF.

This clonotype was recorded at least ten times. The CDR3 is CASSETGGNYEQYF. The CDR3 DNA reads TGTGCCAGCAGCGAGACAGGGGGCAACTACGAGCAGTACTTC. The gene calls are TRBV7-9 and TRBJ2-7, with TRBD1 matching 10 bases. CDR3 length: 14 residues. The trim removed 5 bases at V and 3 bases at J, leaving 4 bases unmatched. Germline CDR1 reads SEHNR; CDR2 reads FQNEAQ (reference sequence).

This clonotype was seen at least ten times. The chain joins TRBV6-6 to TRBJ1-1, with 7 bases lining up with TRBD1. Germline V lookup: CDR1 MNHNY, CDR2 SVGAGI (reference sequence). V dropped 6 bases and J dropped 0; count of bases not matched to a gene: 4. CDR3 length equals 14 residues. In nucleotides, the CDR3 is TGTGCCAGCAGCTTACAGGGGATGAACACTGAAGCTTTCTTT. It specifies CASSLQGMNTEAFF.

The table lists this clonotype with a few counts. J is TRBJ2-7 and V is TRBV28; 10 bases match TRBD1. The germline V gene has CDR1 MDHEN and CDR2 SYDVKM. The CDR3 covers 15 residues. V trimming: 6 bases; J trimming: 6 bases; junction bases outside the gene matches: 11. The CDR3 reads CASSGGGQGLGEQYF. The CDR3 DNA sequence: TGTGCCAGCAGCGGAGGGGGACAGGGGTTGGGCGAGCAGTACTTC.

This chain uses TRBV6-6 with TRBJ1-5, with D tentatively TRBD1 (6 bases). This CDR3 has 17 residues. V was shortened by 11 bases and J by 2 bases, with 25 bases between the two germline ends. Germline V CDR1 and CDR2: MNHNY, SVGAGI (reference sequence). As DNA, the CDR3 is TGTGCCTGCACCCCAGAGGGGGGGGTGGGTGGCAATCAGCCCCAGCATTTT. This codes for CACTPEGGVGGNQPQHF.

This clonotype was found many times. The chain's CDR3 is CASSLTGLYTEAFF. Here the CDR3 DNA reads TGTGCCAGCAGCTTAACGGGATTGTACACTGAAGCTTTCTTT. The chain recombines TRBV11-1 with TRBJ1-1, with no clear D. Germline V CDR1 and CDR2: SGHAT, FQDESV (reference sequence). V was shortened by 2 bases and J by 3 bases, with 10 bases between the two germline ends. CDR3 length: 14 residues.

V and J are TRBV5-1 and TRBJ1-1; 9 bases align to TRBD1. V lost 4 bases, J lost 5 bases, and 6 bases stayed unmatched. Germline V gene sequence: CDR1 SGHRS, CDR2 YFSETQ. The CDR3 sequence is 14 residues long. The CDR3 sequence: CASSPGQGRTEAFF. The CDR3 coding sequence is TGCGCCAGCAGCCCCGGACAGGGGAGGACTGAAGCTTTCTTT.

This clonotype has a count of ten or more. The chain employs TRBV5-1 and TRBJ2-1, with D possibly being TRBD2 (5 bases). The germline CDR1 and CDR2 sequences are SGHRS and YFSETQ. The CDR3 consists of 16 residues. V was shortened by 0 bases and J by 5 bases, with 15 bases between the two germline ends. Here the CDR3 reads CASSLEPSGVNNEQFF. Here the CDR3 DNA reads TGCGCCAGCAGCTTGGAACCCAGCGGAGTGAACAATGAGCAGTTCTTC.

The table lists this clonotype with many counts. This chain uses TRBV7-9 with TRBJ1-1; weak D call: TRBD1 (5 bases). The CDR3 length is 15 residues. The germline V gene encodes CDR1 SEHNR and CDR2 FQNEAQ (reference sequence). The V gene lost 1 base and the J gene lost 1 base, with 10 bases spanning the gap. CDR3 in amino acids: CASSLDRGPNTEAFF. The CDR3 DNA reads TGTGCCAGCAGCTTAGATAGGGGCCCGAACACTGAAGCTTTCTTT. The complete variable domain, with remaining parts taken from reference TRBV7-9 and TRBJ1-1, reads DTGVSQNPRHKITKRGQNVTFRCDPISEHNRLYWYRQTLGQGPEFLTYFQNEAQLEKSRLLSDRFSAERPKGSFSTLEIQRTEQGDSAMYLCASSLDRGPNTEAFFGQGTRLTVV.

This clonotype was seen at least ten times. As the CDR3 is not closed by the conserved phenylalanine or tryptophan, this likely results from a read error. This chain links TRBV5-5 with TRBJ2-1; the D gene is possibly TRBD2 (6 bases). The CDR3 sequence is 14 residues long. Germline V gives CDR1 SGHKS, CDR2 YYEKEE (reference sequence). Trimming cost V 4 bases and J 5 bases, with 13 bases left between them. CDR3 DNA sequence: TGTGCCAGCAGCCGTCGGGACTTACACAATGAGCAGTTCTTA. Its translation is CASSRRDLHNEQFL.

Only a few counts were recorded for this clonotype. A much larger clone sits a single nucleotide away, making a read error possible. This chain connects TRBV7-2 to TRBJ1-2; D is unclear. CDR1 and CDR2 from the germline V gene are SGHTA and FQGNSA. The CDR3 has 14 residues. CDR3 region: CASGLGSGGYGYTF. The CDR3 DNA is TGTGCCAGCGGCTTAGGTTCAGGAGGCTATGGCTACACCTTC. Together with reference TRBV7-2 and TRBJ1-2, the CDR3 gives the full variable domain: GAGVSQSPSNKVTEKGKDVELRCDPISGHTALYWYRQSLGQGLEFLIYFQGNSAPDKSGLPSDRFSAERTGGSVSTLTIQRTQQEDSAVYLCASGLGSGGYGYTFGSGTRLTVV.

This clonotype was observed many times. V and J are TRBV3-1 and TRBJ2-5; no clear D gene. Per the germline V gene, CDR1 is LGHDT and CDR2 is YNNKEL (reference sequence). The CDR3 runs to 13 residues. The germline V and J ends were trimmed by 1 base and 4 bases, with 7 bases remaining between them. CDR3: CASSQALGETQYF. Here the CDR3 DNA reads TGTGCCAGCAGCCAAGCGCTGGGAGAGACCCAGTACTTC.

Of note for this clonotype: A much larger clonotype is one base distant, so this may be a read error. CDR3 in DNA: TGTGCCAGCAGCGCTCGACATAACTACGAGCGGTACTTC. It specifies CASSARHNYERYF. The V gene is TRBV3-1, the J gene TRBJ2-7; D is ambiguous. The CDR3 runs to 13 residues. The germline gives CDR1 LGHDT, CDR2 YNNKEL (reference sequence).

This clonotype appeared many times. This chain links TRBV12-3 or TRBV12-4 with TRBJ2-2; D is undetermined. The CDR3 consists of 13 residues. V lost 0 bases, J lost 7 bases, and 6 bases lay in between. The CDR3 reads CASSLAGHGELFF. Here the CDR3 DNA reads TGTGCCAGCAGTTTAGCAGGGCACGGGGAGCTGTTTTTT.

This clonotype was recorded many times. The CDR3 DNA sequence: TGTGCCAGCAGCCAAGGGGGAGGACTGAACACTGAAGCTTTCTTT. Its protein product is CASSQGGGLNTEAFF. This chain connects TRBV7-9 to TRBJ1-1; tentative D call: TRBD1 (6 bases). There are 15 residues in the CDR3. V gave up 5 bases and J gave up 0 bases, with 13 bases separating them. Germline CDR1 is SEHNR and CDR2 is FQNEAQ (reference sequence).

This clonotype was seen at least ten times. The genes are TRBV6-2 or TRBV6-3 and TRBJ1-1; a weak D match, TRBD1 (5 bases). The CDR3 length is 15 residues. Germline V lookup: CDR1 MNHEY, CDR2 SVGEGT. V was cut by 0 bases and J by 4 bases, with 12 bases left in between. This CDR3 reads CASSYSTGGGTEAFF. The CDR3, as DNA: TGTGCCAGCAGTTACTCGACCGGCGGGGGCACTGAAGCTTTCTTT.

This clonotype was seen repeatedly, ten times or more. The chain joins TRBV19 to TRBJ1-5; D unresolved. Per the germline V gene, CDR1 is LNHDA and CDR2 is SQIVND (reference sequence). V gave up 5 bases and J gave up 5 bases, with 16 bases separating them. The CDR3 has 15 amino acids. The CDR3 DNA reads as TGTGCCAGTAGTCCACCGGCGGCCTATCATCAGCCCCAGCATTTT. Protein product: CASSPPAAYHQPQHF.